Listed below are T cell receptor beta chains from one sample, sequenced in a study of T cell responses to AZD1222 COVID-19 vaccine. Assay: immunoSEQ multiplex PCR; the TCRdb copy retains only in-frame clones and omits some. The data contain some 150,000 clones, just over 90% of them singletons. Sequenced here: peripheral blood, sampled on day 0 of MenACWY control vaccination. These receptors were collected from an adult in good health. The CDR3 runs from the conserved cysteine through the conserved F or W. The order of the fields is D gene, clone size, V gene, J gene, CDR3 protein, CDR3 DNA. The D gene is left open where the match is weak. Rows give clone size only sometimes, using once, few, many, or a class for an expanded clone.

NA	NA	TRBV28	TRBJ1-1	CASSLPRQQNTEAFF	TGTGCCAGCAGCCTCCCTCGACAGCAGAACACTGAAGCTTTCTTT
NA	NA	TRBV2	TRBJ1-6	CASSDGGKRSSYNSPLHF	TGTGCCAGCAGTGACGGGGGGAAGAGGAGCTCCTATAATTCACCCCTCCACTTT
TRBD1	few	TRBV2	TRBJ1-5	CASRSPGQGVQPQHF	TGTGCCAGCAGAAGCCCGGGACAGGGGGTTCAGCCCCAGCATTTT
NA	NA	TRBV19	TRBJ1-1	CASRLNTEAFF	TGTGCCAGTAGGCTGAACACTGAAGCTTTCTTT
NA	NA	TRBV4-1	TRBJ1-2	CASRSGGLGYTF	TGCGCCAGCCGAAGCGGGGGTTTGGGCTACACCTTC
NA	NA	TRBV7-2	TRBJ1-2	CASSLDRAYSGYTF	TGTGCCAGCAGCTTAGATCGGGCATACAGTGGCTACACCTTC
TRBD2	once	TRBV27	TRBJ2-2	CASSLTTGLAGVSTGELFF	TGTGCCAGCAGTTTAACTACGGGACTAGCGGGAGTTAGCACCGGGGAGCTGTTTTTT
TRBD1	once	TRBV28	TRBJ1-3	CATTGTGLSGNTIYF	TGTGCCACTACCGGGACAGGCCTCTCTGGAAACACCATATATTTT
TRBD1	NA	TRBV6-5	TRBJ1-1	CASSYRTGKAFF	TGTGCCAGCAGTTACCGGACAGGGAAAGCTTTCTTT
TRBD2	once	TRBV5-1	TRBJ2-7	CASSSQGAGPYEQYF	TGCGCCAGCAGCTCCCAGGGAGCGGGGCCCTACGAGCAGTACTTC
NA	NA	TRBV14	TRBJ2-7	CASSRAVSSYEQYF	TGTGCCAGCAGCCGGGCCGTAAGCTCCTACGAGCAGTACTTC
NA	NA	TRBV5-4	TRBJ2-1	CAFGPGSYNEQFF	NA
NA	NA	TRBV5-1	TRBJ2-7	CASSFRAQGSREQYF	TGCGCCAGCAGCTTCCGGGCCCAGGGATCGCGCGAGCAGTACTTC
NA	NA	TRBV18	TRBJ1-1	CASSPAMNTEAFF	TGTGCCAGCTCACCAGCGATGAACACTGAAGCTTTCTTT
NA	NA	TRBV7-3	TRBJ1-2	CASSPEPAYGYTF	TGTGCCAGCAGCCCCGAACCCGCGTATGGCTACACCTTC
NA	NA	TRBV28	TRBJ1-2	CASSLTGRQGDYGYTF	TGTGCCAGCAGTTTAACAGGGAGGCAAGGGGACTATGGCTACACCTTC
NA	few	TRBV6-1	TRBJ1-2	CASSGGFRGLPYGYTF	TGTGCCAGCAGTGGGGGGTTTAGGGGCCTCCCCTATGGCTACACCTTC
NA	NA	TRBV28	TRBJ1-5	CASSWTLGSNQPQHF	TGTGCCAGCAGTTGGACATTGGGTAGCAATCAGCCCCAGCATTTT
NA	NA	TRBV5-4	TRBJ1-1	CASSLDRYTEAFF	TGTGCCAGCAGCTTGGATCGGTACACTGAAGCTTTCTTT
NA	NA	TRBV4-1	TRBJ1-2	CASSQITGTYYGYTF	TGCGCCAGCAGCCAGATCACCGGGACTTACTATGGCTACACCTTC
TRBD1	NA	TRBV2	TRBJ1-1	CASSEHYRGGTEAFF	TGTGCCAGCAGTGAACACTACAGGGGGGGCACTGAAGCTTTCTTT
TRBD2	few	TRBV4-2	TRBJ2-7	CASSQERTSGTPYEQYF	TGTGCCAGCAGCCAAGAGCGGACTAGCGGGACCCCCTACGAGCAGTACTTC
NA	NA	TRBV19	TRBJ2-7	CASSIGDGGEQYF	TGTGCCAGTAGTATAGGGGATGGAGGGGAGCAGTACTTC
NA	NA	TRBV28	TRBJ1-5	CASSLWILGGGNVNQPQHF	TGTGCCAGCAGTTTATGGATATTAGGGGGGGGTAATGTCAATCAGCCCCAGCATTTT
NA	NA	TRBV24-1	TRBJ1-5	CATSRGGSNQPQHF	TGTGCCACAAGTCGAGGGGGTAGCAATCAGCCCCAGCATTTT
TRBD1	NA	TRBV18	TRBJ2-6	CASSPPTGGPSGANVLTF	TGTGCCAGCTCACCACCAACAGGGGGTCCCTCTGGGGCCAACGTCCTGACTTTC
NA	NA	TRBV15	TRBJ1-1	CATSRDTNTEAFF	TGTGCCACCAGCAGGGACACGAACACTGAAGCTTTCTTT
NA	NA	TRBV25-1	TRBJ1-1	CASSEGPTEAFF	TGTGCCAGCAGTGAAGGCCCTACTGAAGCTTTCTTT
TRBD1	once	TRBV5-4	TRBJ1-2	CASRERDRVNYGYTF	TGTGCCAGCAGAGAAAGGGACAGGGTGAACTATGGCTACACCTTC
TRBD2	NA	TRBV27	TRBJ2-1	CASSVSGYPYNEQFF	TGTGCCAGCAGCGTTAGCGGGTACCCGTACAATGAGCAGTTCTTC
TRBD1	NA	TRBV27	TRBJ2-7	CASSTHRGPEPYEQYF	TGTGCCAGCAGTACCCACAGGGGCCCCGAACCCTACGAGCAGTACTTC
NA	NA	TRBV5-5	TRBJ2-7	CASSFSLGSQYF	TGTGCCAGCAGCTTCTCCCTCGGTTCACAGTACTTC
NA	NA	TRBV18	TRBJ1-6	CASSPGGTNSPLHF	TGTGCCAGCTCACCTGGAGGGACTAATTCACCCCTCCACTTT
NA	NA	TRBV15	TRBJ1-3	CATSRDASTGNTIYF	TGTGCCACCAGCAGAGATGCGAGTACCGGAAACACCATATATTTT
NA	NA	TRBV28	TRBJ2-7	CASSSLTNYEQYF	TGTGCCAGCAGTTCCCTGACTAACTACGAGCAGTACTTC
NA	NA	TRBV10-3	TRBJ1-2	CAIRGTLADYGYTF	TGTGCCATCAGGGGGACCTTGGCTGACTATGGCTACACCTTC
NA	few	TRBV16	TRBJ2-3	CASSPADTQYF	TGTGCCAGCAGCCCCGCAGATACGCAGTATTTT
NA	medium-sized	TRBV6-4	TRBJ2-1	CASSDSLEGEQFF	TGTGCCAGCAGTGACTCCTTGGAGGGGGAGCAGTTCTTC
NA	NA	TRBV27	TRBJ2-3	CASSPYRGQGTDTQYF	TGTGCCAGCAGTCCCTATCGGGGGCAGGGGACAGATACGCAGTATTTT
NA	NA	TRBV27	TRBJ1-6	CASTPGGRGNSPLHF	TGTGCCAGCACCCCAGGAGGGAGAGGAAATTCACCCCTCCACTTT
NA	NA	TRBV6-5	TRBJ1-4	CASSYVGGNEKLFF	TGTGCCAGCAGTTACGTGGGGGGTAATGAAAAACTGTTTTTT